This TCR beta chain was found in a study of shared clonotypes between healthy human individuals (TCRdb year 2020). The study in broad terms: Three men and a couple of women, aged 18 to 49 years, made up the cohort. Per donor, three plates each were used for CD4 naive and CD4 memory, two for CD8 naive, and one for CD8 memory. Blood TCR repertoires of about 5 healthy adults were deeply sequenced to estimate repertoire size and the extent of clonotype sharing between individuals. Libraries were prepared and TCR repertoires were sequenced by different laboratories using diverse techniques, in order to increase sequencing depth and limit assay-specific biases. Leukapheresis yielded between about 0.85 and 10 billion PBMCs per donor. General findings and caveats noted by the study authors: Even with the large sequencing depth, rarefaction of the sorted-subset datasets indicated that sequencing was incomplete. Pairwise subsampling led to the expectation that sequencing depth would affect the degree of clonotype sharing among donors. Clonotypes shared by all four sorted-subset donors showed higher generation probabilities than non-shared clonotypes. Sampling was restricted to blood, and TCR repertoires in tissues likely differ from the TCR repertoires found in blood. When several donors were compared, the shared fraction of clonotypes was around 5% for naive CD4, more than 3% for naive CD8, more than 2% for memory CD4, and 0.35% to 0.5% for memory CD8. The genetic and exposure-history diversity represented was limited by the small number of donors. Naive subsets generally had larger estimated clonotype richness than memory subsets did.

Concerning this clone itself: The antigen this receptor binds is unknown. No clone much larger than this one lies a single base away; base qualities are absent.

Using the deep immunoSEQ assay, TCR CDR3 regions were amplified from genomic DNA by multiplex PCR. Genomic DNA extracted from each cell subset was distributed evenly over all wells of several immunoSEQ 96-well plates, and each plate served as one replicate. For sorted subsets, roughly 200 ng genomic DNA, equal to 30,000 or so T cell genomes, was loaded into each replicate PCR. Purified libraries were measured with a Qubit 3.0 fluorometer, size-checked on a Bioanalyzer 2100, and measured again with the KAPA Library Quantification kit. A separate single-read 150-cycle Illumina NextSeq 550 flow cell was used to sequence each immunoSEQ 96-well plate. The paper's data handling went like this. Because the immunoSEQ output included only junctional sequences and no quality scores, the filtering could not be the same as the filtering used for full-length reads. To assign V/J genes and CDR3, sequences were annotated using PyIR, a Python wrapper for IgBLAST v1.9, with IMGT germline references. Any read was removed if the V/J assignment was weak (E-value above 1e-6), the CDR3 was missing, or the read contained stop codons, out-of-frame junctions, or ambiguous translated residues. V3J clonotypes were defined by identical inferred V gene, J gene, and CDR3 amino acid sequence. The percentage overlap between two repertoires was calculated by dividing the number of shared unique clonotypes by the size of the smaller repertoire. Repertoire richness was assessed with RTK rarefaction, the Chao1 estimator, and Recon v2.1 estimates of unobserved clonotypes. Generation probabilities were computed with OLGA for all TCRbeta clonotypes obtained by the gDNA method from a handful of donors. TCRdb provides this immuneACCESS table in a form limited to in-frame rearrangements. Some clones are lacking; in checked studies, under half of them reflect an unresolved V gene, and why the rest are absent is not known. That table gives V, J and clone size, and the DNA gave D and trimming. This sample gives some 2,000,000 clones in total; 90% to 95% of them show up just once. The ten largest account for 0.1% to 0.15% of the sample.

The donors were healthy, HIV-negative adults who had no recently reported acute infections or vaccinations. Only Caucasian adults living in Nashville, Tennessee, USA were represented among the donors. CD4+ T cells were enriched by magnetic negative selection; naive cells were then positively selected on CD45RA, and the negative fraction formed the memory subset. Blood was collected by leukapheresis, and PBMCs were isolated by Ficoll-Histopaque density gradient centrifugation and then cryopreserved in liquid nitrogen vapor phase. Analytical flow cytometry was used to check the purity and quantity of every magnetically sorted T cell population. From each sorted fraction, genomic DNA was isolated and quantified by UV absorbance on a Nanodrop 2000c. The CDR3 holds 13 amino acids from the cysteine to the phenylalanine. Solely the CDR3 DNA is kept, with 39 bases framed from the first base. V is shortened by 7 bases, J by 6 bases, and the region joining them spans 10 bases. CDR1 is given as SNHLY and CDR2 as FYNNEI, both from the germline V gene.

The sequence was obtained from a man younger than 35 in good health. In this chain, TRBV2 is recombined with TRBJ1-6; there is no confident call for the D gene. The sequenced sample was naive CD4+ T cells sorted from blood. The label giving this sample's cell subset or site can be read as: CD45RA+ positively selected. The CDR3 sequence is CASISGANSPLHF. DNA sequence: TGTGCCAGCATATCAGGCGCTAATTCACCCCTCCACTTT.